This T cell receptor (beta chain) was identified in a study of human T cells and chemical hapten exposure. V lost 5 bases to trimming and J lost 2 bases, with 9 bases between them. Germline V gene lookup returns CDR1 SQVTM and CDR2 ANQGSEA. CDR3 length equals 12 residues. Described time point: pre-sensitization, week 0. Treatment indicated: therapeutic diphenylcyclopropenone sensitization with weekly scalp DPC. TCRdb processed the RACE reads anew with MiXCR; each CDR3 protein has one entry. Altogether tens of thousands of distinct CDR3 sequences are present, about a tenth being singletons, with the ten largest covering around 15%.

The rearrangement uses TRBV29-1 and TRBJ2-5, with D hard to call. This receptor was taken from a woman aged 40 to 55 with alopecia areata. Some clones in this sample may be carry-over from other donors' samples. Specimen: whole blood, collected in connection with sensitization to the hapten diphenylcyclopropenone (DPC). Written as DNA, the CDR3 is TGCAGCGTTTCTCCCAGTCAAGAGACCCAGTACTTC. Translated: CSVSPSQETQYF.